These T cell receptor beta chains were read from a single sample in a study of Graves' ophthalmopathy and Graves' hyperthyroidism. MiXCR was run by TCRdb on the multiplex PCR reads, yielding one entry per CDR3 protein. The sample lists approximately 500,000 distinct CDR3 sequences, over 13% occurring once. Sequencing was done on a sample of blood. These receptors were taken from a woman aged 25 to 39 with Graves' ophthalmopathy. CDR3s include the opening cysteine and the closing phenylalanine or tryptophan. Each record gives: D gene, V gene, J gene, CDR3 protein. D genes are given only for firm matches.

>TRBD1|TRBV20-1|TRBJ2-7
CSARGGQAHEQYF
>.|TRBV11-2|TRBJ2-5
CASSLGAFRPQETQYF
>.|TRBV7-2|TRBJ2-7
CASSYRDGYEQYF
>TRBD2|TRBV28|TRBJ2-5
CASSLLTGGAETQYF
>.|TRBV19|TRBJ1-5
CASSNLRTGNQPQHF
>.|TRBV12-3/TRBV12-4|TRBJ1-2
CASSFEGPSSWNYGYTF
>.|TRBV20-1|TRBJ2-7
CSARDRLEQYF
>.|TRBV20-1|TRBJ2-7
CSAREDLPYEQYF
>TRBD1|TRBV19|TRBJ1-5
CASSGRQGAQPQHF
>.|TRBV7-2|TRBJ2-7
CASSLTDMNGEQYF
>TRBD2|TRBV28|TRBJ2-7
CASSPGTSGRALYEQYF
>TRBD2|TRBV12-3/TRBV12-4|TRBJ2-3
CASRPSAGGTDTQYF
>.|TRBV6-1|TRBJ2-7
CVSSQGNEQYF
>.|TRBV28|TRBJ1-5
CASSFAPRGGYSNQPQHF
>.|TRBV27|TRBJ1-5
CASSSHLGASNQPQHF
>.|TRBV6-5|TRBJ1-1
CASSYSGGNTEAFF
>.|TRBV19|TRBJ1-2
CASSIREPNYGYTF
>.|TRBV12-3/TRBV12-4|TRBJ2-4
CASSLSGTALAKNIQYF
>TRBD2|TRBV20-1|TRBJ2-7
CSAIGGTHAYEQYF
>.|TRBV5-1|TRBJ2-2
CASSLVPGLNTGELFF
>TRBD1|TRBV6-1|TRBJ1-6
CASRVPGQSYNSPLHF
>.|TRBV12-3/TRBV12-4|TRBJ2-5
CASSLGSGRQETQYF
>TRBD1|TRBV12-3/TRBV12-4|TRBJ1-5
CASSPLTGHGNQPQHF
>TRBD1|TRBV11-2|TRBJ1-2
CASSLLSGTGNFGYTF
>.|TRBV28|TRBJ1-2
CASSLRGGGYTF
>TRBD2|TRBV6-1|TRBJ2-5
CASNPSGGLGETQYF
>.|TRBV28|TRBJ1-2
CASSLRISEGYTF
>.|TRBV24-1|TRBJ2-5
CATSDSPVSGPQYF
>TRBD2|TRBV27|TRBJ2-3
CASSSRLAGGTDTQYF
>.|TRBV28|TRBJ2-5
CASSSMVGSVTETQYF
>.|TRBV12-3/TRBV12-4|TRBJ2-5
CASSWGGKTQYF
>TRBD2|TRBV2|TRBJ2-7
CASRAYGAGRSYEQYF
>TRBD1|TRBV5-1|TRBJ1-5
CASSLKPGTGYQPQHF
>.|TRBV7-9|TRBJ1-2
CASSLDFSPDYGYTF